The 31 T cell receptor beta chains reported below all come from one sample, sequenced in a study of PD-1 blockade in classical Hodgkin lymphoma. Produced via immunoSEQ multiplex PCR; TCRdb's table is partial and in-frame only. The sample yields 13,000 or so clones, roughly 92% seen once. Autologous stem cell transplantation was followed by relapse in every patient, and brentuximab vedotin exposure varied. The input for sequencing was peripheral blood mononuclear cells (PBMCs), taken at baseline. The receptors were sampled from a human donor with classical Hodgkin lymphoma.

The rearrangement uses TRBV7-3 and TRBJ1-1; 9 bases are a match to TRBD1. In germline, CDR1 is SGHTA, CDR2 FQGTGA. The V gene end was trimmed by 2 bases and the J gene end by 6 bases; junction bases not matched to a gene: 10. This CDR3 is 16 amino acids long. CDR3 DNA sequence: TGTGCCAGCAGCTTACAACCCCCGGGACAGGGTTCTGAAGCTTTCTTT. It is translated as CASSLQPPGQGSEAFF.

V usage is TRBV5-4 and J usage is TRBJ1-1; no reliable D call. CDR3 length: 12 amino acids. CDR1 SGHNT and CDR2 YYREEE come from the germline V gene (reference sequence). Trimming removed 1 base at V and 2 bases at J, with 3 bases between. CDR3 in DNA: TGTGCCAGCAGCTTGCCCAACACTGAAGCTTTCTTT. It encodes CASSLPNTEAFF.

V is TRBV19 and J is TRBJ1-1, with 7 positions matching TRBD1. The J segment lost 8 bases and the V segment lost 7 bases, leaving 10 bases of the junction unmatched. Germline V gene lookup returns CDR1 LNHDA and CDR2 SQIVND (reference sequence). The CDR3 loop spans 13 amino acids. The CDR3 loop reads CASTIIGQVEAFF. CDR3 sequence (DNA): TGTGCCAGTACTATCATCGGACAGGTCGAAGCTTTCTTT.

The chain is built from TRBV6-1 and TRBJ2-5; 8 bases match TRBD1. With 4 bases clipped from V and 7 bases from J, the junction kept 5 bases outside the gene matches. Germline CDR1 reads MNHNS; CDR2 reads SASEGT. CDR3 size: 13 residues. The CDR3 loop reads CASSVGTGGTQYF. Written as DNA, the CDR3 is TGTGCCAGCAGTGTCGGGACAGGTGGGACCCAGTACTTC.

CDR3 bases: TGTGCCAGCAGCTTATTCCGACAGCACAATGAGCAGTTCTTC. Protein sequence: CASSLFRQHNEQFF. The J gene is TRBJ2-1, the V gene TRBV13, with a tentative D call TRBD1 (5 bases). The CDR3 is 14 residues long. V was clipped by 2 bases and J by 5 bases, with 10 bases between them. The germline V gene has CDR1 PRHDT and CDR2 FYEKMQ (reference sequence).

This clone was seen once. V gene TRBV6-7 combines with J gene TRBJ1-4; 7 positions agree with TRBD1. TRBV6-7 is flagged as an ORF with uncertain function. Losses at the gene ends were 5 bases for V and 4 bases for J; bases not matched to a gene: 7. This CDR3 region has 15 residues. CDR3 nucleotides: TGTGCCAGCAGTGGAAGACAGGGTGTTAATGAAAAACTGTTTTTT. Residues: CASSGRQGVNEKLFF.

The chain links TRBV9 to TRBJ1-2; 8 bases map to TRBD1. Germline trimming cut 3 bases from V and 6 bases from J; bases unmatched to any gene: 4. There are 13 residues in the CDR3. Germline lookup yields CDR1 SGDLS and CDR2 YYNGEE. The chain's CDR3 is CASSGQGADGYTF. CDR3 DNA sequence: TGTGCCAGCAGCGGGCAGGGGGCGGATGGCTACACCTTC.

This clone was counted once. The gene calls are TRBV6-1 and TRBJ1-2; D unclear. The CDR3 totals 11 residues. V was clipped by 5 bases and J by 5 bases, with 6 bases between them. Per the germline V gene, CDR1 is MNHNS and CDR2 is SASEGT. The CDR3 DNA is TGTGCCAGCAGTTTTACGTATGGCTACACCTTC. This codes for CASSFTYGYTF.

In this sample, this clone turned up a few times. This chain uses TRBV19 with TRBJ2-2; TRBD1 agrees at 10 bases. The ends lost 5 bases at V and 7 bases at J; junction bases unmatched: 10. CDR1 is LNHDA and CDR2 is SQIVND in the germline V gene (reference sequence). The CDR3 contains 16 residues. The CDR3 protein is CASSFRGQGKSGELFF. For the CDR3, the DNA is TGTGCCAGTAGTTTCCGGGGACAGGGGAAAAGCGGGGAGCTGTTTTTT.

The V gene is TRBV7-9, the J gene TRBJ2-7; 9 nucleotides line up with TRBD1. The CDR3 is made up of 14 amino acids. Germline values: CDR1 SEHNR, CDR2 FQNEAQ (reference sequence). The trim removed 5 bases at V and 5 bases at J, leaving 7 bases unmatched. The CDR3 loop is CASSPWDRAHEQYF. CDR3 sequence (DNA): TGTGCCAGCAGCCCCTGGGACAGGGCCCACGAGCAGTACTTC.

The V and J genes are TRBV6-4 and TRBJ2-1; D may be TRBD2 (7 bases). Germline values: CDR1 MRHNA, CDR2 SNTAGT. V lost 2 bases, J lost 9 bases, and 20 bases lay in between. The CDR3 consists of 16 residues. The CDR3 DNA reads TGTGCCAGCAGTGACGGGACGGGGGGCCCCTCCAGTGAGCAGTTCTTC. It translates to CASSDGTGGPSSEQFF.

This chain uses TRBV10-3 with TRBJ2-2; 8 bases map to TRBD1. The germline V gene encodes CDR1 ENHRY and CDR2 SYGVKD. The CDR3 is 16 amino acids. J was trimmed by 5 bases and V by 6 bases; bases with no gene match: 11. The CDR3 sequence is CAIRNSGQGRTGELFF. CDR3 DNA sequence: TGTGCCATCAGAAACTCCGGACAGGGCAGGACCGGGGAGCTGTTTTTT.

The chain has TRBV27 and TRBJ2-2; TRBD1 aligns across 8 bases. The CDR3 runs 15 residues. From germline, CDR1 is MNHEY and CDR2 SMNVEV (reference sequence). The ends lost 7 bases at V and 0 bases at J; junction bases unmatched: 4. In DNA, the CDR3 is TGTGCCAGCACCCGACAGGGGACGAACACCGGGGAGCTGTTTTTT. This codes for CASTRQGTNTGELFF.

The V gene is TRBV7-9, the J gene TRBJ1-1; 10 nucleotides match TRBD1. CDR1 is SEHNR and CDR2 is FQNEAQ in the germline V gene (reference sequence). The CDR3 covers 15 residues. With 3 bases clipped from V and 1 base from J, the junction kept 2 bases outside the gene matches. Here the CDR3 reads CASSFRTGGNTEAFF. DNA of the CDR3: TGTGCCAGCAGCTTTCGGACAGGGGGGAACACTGAAGCTTTCTTT. The full variable domain, rest sourced from reference TRBV7-9 and TRBJ1-1, is DTGVSQNPRHKITKRGQNVTFRCDPISEHNRLYWYRQTLGQGPEFLTYFQNEAQLEKSRLLSDRFSAERPKGSFSTLEIQRTEQGDSAMYLCASSFRTGGNTEAFFGQGTRLTVV.

The chain employs TRBV18 and TRBJ1-1; possible D gene TRBD1, 6 bases. Germline V gives CDR1 KGHSH, CDR2 LQKENI. There are 13 residues in the CDR3. V lost 3 bases, J lost 11 bases, and 16 bases lay in between. The CDR3 region has the DNA TGTGCCAGCTCACCCTTGGACAGCTTGGAGGCTTTCTTT. It encodes CASSPLDSLEAFF.

A single count supports this clone. The chain carries TRBV30 and TRBJ2-1; 7 bases agree with TRBD2. The CDR3 covers 21 residues. V lost 1 base to trimming and J lost 1 base; unmatched junction nucleotides: 22. The germline V gene has CDR1 GTSNPN and CDR2 SVGIG (reference sequence). CDR3 DNA: TGTGCCTGGAGTGATCGCCACCCCTTCAAATGGCGGGAGAGGTCCTACAATGAGCAGTTCTTC. This translates into CAWSDRHPFKWRERSYNEQFF.

This chain uses TRBV29-1 with TRBJ1-1; unclear D gene. Trimming shortened V by 7 bases and J by 1 base, and 7 bases separated the two germline ends. There are 11 residues in the CDR3. Germline lookup yields CDR1 SQVTM and CDR2 ANQGSEA. CDR3 sequence (DNA): TGCAGCGCGGAGAGGAACACTGAAGCTTTCTTT. It is translated as CSAERNTEAFF.

J is TRBJ1-2 and V is TRBV19, with a weak D call TRBD1 (5 bases). CDR1 and CDR2 (germline): LNHDA, SQIVND (reference sequence). The CDR3 is 16 amino acids. Deletions cut 0 bases from V and 4 bases from J, with 15 bases between. The CDR3, as DNA: TGTGCCAGTAGTATAGAAGCAGGGTTTGGTCTCTATGGCTACACCTTC. Its translation is CASSIEAGFGLYGYTF.

The J gene is TRBJ1-1, the V gene TRBV18; the D gene is possibly TRBD1 (6 bases). This CDR3 has 13 residues. V was trimmed by 3 bases and J by 11 bases, leaving 16 bases between them. CDR1 KGHSH and CDR2 LQKENI come from the germline V gene. The CDR3 sequence is CASSPRFRGDAFF. The CDR3 bases are TGTGCCAGCTCACCGAGATTTAGGGGGGATGCTTTCTTT.

The chain carries TRBV5-6 and TRBJ1-1, with D maybe TRBD1 (5 bases). Germline V CDR1 and CDR2: SGHDT, YYEEEE. The CDR3 runs to 14 residues. The germline V and J ends were trimmed by 0 bases and 4 bases, with 10 bases remaining between them. CDR3 DNA: TGTGCCAGCAGCTTGGTACAGGACCTCACTGAAGCTTTCTTT. Its translation is CASSLVQDLTEAFF. The full variable domain, in which reference TRBV5-6 and TRBJ1-1 provide the parts outside the CDR3, is DAGVTQSPTHLIKTRGQQVTLRCSPKSGHDTVSWYQQALGQGPQFIFQYYEEEERQRGNFPDRFSGHQFPNYSSELNVNALLLGDSALYLCASSLVQDLTEAFFGQGTRLTVV.

The chain links TRBV9 to TRBJ1-2; 9 bases match TRBD1. The junction had 8 bases not matched to a gene; V was cut back by 0 bases and J by 5 bases. The CDR3 sequence is 16 residues long. Germline CDR1 reads SGDLS; CDR2 reads YYNGEE. The CDR3 reads CASSVDIEGTGYGYTF. The CDR3 nucleotides are TGTGCCAGCAGCGTAGATATCGAGGGGACAGGGTATGGCTACACCTTC.

The rearrangement joins TRBV9 to TRBJ2-1; 7 nucleotides match TRBD2. Germline V gene lookup returns CDR1 SGDLS and CDR2 YYNGEE. This CDR3 is 16 amino acids long. Trimming removed 4 bases from V and 5 bases from J; junction bases left unmatched: 12. CDR3 coding DNA: TGTGCCAGCAGCCCCTCTGCGGGCGGGGGTGACAATGAGCAGTTCTTC. It is translated as CASSPSAGGGDNEQFF.

This clone has a single count. The chain is built from TRBV6-1 and TRBJ1-4, with TRBD1 identical over 10 bases. The CDR3 is made up of 14 amino acids. Germline-derived CDR1 and CDR2 are MNHNS and SASEGT. V lost 8 bases and J lost 7; bases outside the gene matches: 7. The CDR3 spells CASARDRGAEKLFF. The CDR3 nucleotides are TGTGCCAGCGCCCGGGACAGGGGAGCTGAAAAACTGTTTTTT.

This chain connects TRBV2 to TRBJ1-4; TRBD1 matches 7 bases. The CDR3 is made up of 14 amino acids. Germline V gene sequence: CDR1 SNHLY, CDR2 FYNNEI. Unmatched junction bases numbered 11, after V lost 8 bases and J lost 8 bases. This CDR3 is CASQNSGQREKLFF. In DNA, the CDR3 is TGTGCCAGCCAAAACTCGGGACAGAGAGAAAAACTGTTTTTT.

The chain is built from TRBV5-6 and TRBJ2-6, with D possibly called TRBD1 or TRBD2 (5 bases each). The germline V gene has CDR1 SGHDT and CDR2 YYEEEE. The length of the CDR3 is 15 residues. V gave up 1 base and J gave up 1 base, with 6 bases separating them. The CDR3 DNA follows: TGTGCCAGCAGCTTGTGGGGGTCTGGGGCCAACGTCCTGACTTTC. Translated: CASSLWGSGANVLTF.

The chain carries TRBV7-9 and TRBJ2-7; no clear D. V lost 2 bases to trimming and J lost 1 base, with 9 bases between them. There are 14 residues in the CDR3. CDR1 and CDR2 from the germline V gene are SEHNR and FQNEAQ (reference sequence). The CDR3 bases are TGTGCCAGCAGCTTATCAGGCAAGTCCTACGAGCAGTACTTC. It yields the protein CASSLSGKSYEQYF.

The chain employs TRBV19 and TRBJ1-2; the D is unclear. CDR1 is LNHDA, CDR2 SQIVND, per germline (reference sequence). CDR3 length equals 12 residues. Between the trimmed V and J ends, which lost 6 bases and 8 bases, there was a span of 13 bases. The DNA of the CDR3 is TGTGCCAGTAGCCCAAACTTGTGGGGCTACACCTTC. Translated, it gives CASSPNLWGYTF.

This sequence joins TRBV7-9 and TRBJ1-3; 7 bases fit TRBD1. Unmatched junction bases numbered 3, after V lost 5 bases and J lost 2 bases. The CDR3 runs to 14 residues. Germline CDR1 is SEHNR and CDR2 is FQNEAQ (reference sequence). Here the CDR3 DNA reads TGTGCCAGCAGCGCGACAGGGACTGGAAACACCATATATTTT. Protein sequence: CASSATGTGNTIYF.

This clone was observed a few times. The chain couples TRBV19 to TRBJ1-5, with a weak D call TRBD1 (6 bases). The CDR3 is 15 residues long. The germline V gene has CDR1 LNHDA and CDR2 SQIVND (reference sequence). The germline V and J ends were trimmed by 3 bases and 0 bases, with 9 bases remaining between them. The CDR3 reads CASSMGHYSNQPQHF. The CDR3 DNA reads as TGTGCCAGTAGTATGGGACACTATAGCAATCAGCCCCAGCATTTT.

The V gene is TRBV5-1, the J gene TRBJ2-7; D is perhaps TRBD1 or TRBD2 (5 bases each). Germline loops: CDR1 SGHRS, CDR2 YFSETQ. The V end lost 3 bases, the J end lost 8 bases, and 12 bases lay between the germline ends. The CDR3 consists of 12 residues. The CDR3 protein is CASSYTGGQQYF. DNA of the CDR3: TGCGCCAGCAGCTACACAGGAGGCCAGCAGTACTTC. Full variable domain (remainder filled in from reference TRBV5-1 and TRBJ2-7): KAGVTQTPRYLIKTRGQQVTLSCSPISGHRSVSWYQQTPGQGLQFLFEYFSETQRNKGNFPGRFSGRQFSNSRSEMNVSTLELGDSALYLCASSYTGGQQYFGPGTRLTVT.

This clone turned up a few times. The rearrangement uses TRBV25-1 and TRBJ1-2; D uncertain. Trimming took off 2 bases at V and 8 bases at J, with 6 bases between the two ends. The CDR3 runs 11 residues. Germline assignment: CDR1 MGHDK and CDR2 SYGVNS. CDR3 sequence reads: CASSEGWGYTF. Here the CDR3 DNA reads TGTGCCAGCAGTGAAGGATGGGGCTACACCTTC.